This passage covers 32 T cell receptor beta chains from one sample sequenced in a study of beta chain features in type 1 diabetes. Since all of the isolated RNA was reverse transcribed, expressed TCRB transcripts were what got sequenced. Sequenced by immunoSEQ multiplex PCR; TCRdb stores in-frame clones only, minus some. The sample yields approximately 400,000 clones, more than 12% seen once. The sample taken for sequencing was naive CD4+ T cells from blood. Every receptor here comes from a woman in her late teens or twenties in good health.

A few counts support this clone. For the CDR3, the DNA is TGTGCCAGCAGCCGGGGGGGGACGGCATACAATGAGCAGTTCTTC. Protein: CASSRGGTAYNEQFF. V gene TRBV7-9 combines with J gene TRBJ2-1; 8 nucleotides match TRBD2. V trimming: 5 bases; J trimming: 4 bases; junction bases outside the gene matches: 7. Germline V lookup: CDR1 SEHNR, CDR2 FQNEAQ (reference sequence). The CDR3 consists of 15 residues.

This clone was seen only a few times. The V gene is TRBV18, the J gene TRBJ1-5; 9 bases match TRBD1. This CDR3 has 16 amino acids. V lost 0 bases and J lost 7; bases outside the gene matches: 7. Germline lookup yields CDR1 KGHSH and CDR2 LQKENI. The CDR3 loop reads CASSPPRGQGLQPQHF. CDR3 nucleotide sequence: TGTGCCAGCTCACCACCCCGAGGACAGGGGCTCCAGCCCCAGCATTTT. Supplemented by reference TRBV18 and TRBJ1-5, the full variable domain reads NAGVMQNPRHLVRRRGQEARLRCSPMKGHSHVYWYRQLPEEGLKFMVYLQKENIIDESGMPKERFSAEFPKEGPSILRIQQVVRGDSAAYFCASSPPRGQGLQPQHFGDGTRLSIL.

This clone has only a few counts. This sequence joins TRBV6-6 and TRBJ2-7, with a tentative D call TRBD2 (6 bases). This CDR3 comprises 10 residues. Trimming stripped 4 bases from V and 9 bases from J, with 7 bases between. Germline V gene data show CDR1 as MNHNY and CDR2 as SVGAGI (reference sequence). CDR3 protein: CASSFGGQYF. In DNA form, the CDR3 reads TGTGCCAGCAGTTTCGGGGGGCAGTACTTC.

A few counts support this clone. The CDR3 loop reads CASSSPGTSGRNEQFF. CDR3 coding DNA: TGTGCCAGCAGCTCCCCAGGGACTAGCGGGCGGAATGAGCAGTTCTTC. The J gene is TRBJ2-1, the V gene TRBV5-4, with 12 bases identical to TRBD2. This CDR3 has 16 residues. Germline values: CDR1 SGHNT, CDR2 YYREEE (reference sequence). Losses at the gene ends were 3 bases for V and 7 bases for J; bases not matched to a gene: 8.

This clone was seen a handful of times. The V and J genes are TRBV5-1 and TRBJ2-5; 7 nucleotides line up with TRBD2. This CDR3 spans 14 amino acids. V dropped 1 base and J dropped 2; count of bases not matched to a gene: 2. CDR1 is SGHRS and CDR2 is YFSETQ in the germline V gene. The CDR3 sequence: CASSLSAGQETQYF. The CDR3 nucleotides are TGCGCCAGCAGCTTGTCAGCGGGGCAAGAGACCCAGTACTTC.

The chain combines TRBV27 with TRBJ2-6; D may be TRBD1 (6 bases). CDR1 is MNHEY, CDR2 SMNVEV, per germline (reference sequence). Deletions cut 3 bases from V and 0 bases from J, with 18 bases between. CDR3 length: 19 amino acids. The CDR3, as DNA: TGTGCCAGCAGTTTCGTGCGAACAGGGAATTTCTCTGGGGCCAACGTCCTGACTTTC. Amino acids: CASSFVRTGNFSGANVLTF.

The chain couples TRBV19 to TRBJ2-1; tentative D call: TRBD2 (5 bases). The CDR3 is 14 residues long. Per germline, CDR1 LNHDA and CDR2 SQIVND (reference sequence). V lost 6 bases, J lost 10 bases, and 19 bases lay in between. The CDR3 loop reads CASSKGTQRGEQFF. The CDR3 DNA follows: TGTGCCAGTAGCAAGGGAACCCAACGCGGGGAGCAGTTCTTC.

This rearrangement joins TRBV18 to TRBJ2-5; perhaps TRBD2 as D (5 bases). Trimming left V 3 bases short and J 5 bases short, with 19 bases between. The CDR3 has 16 residues. Per the germline V gene, CDR1 is KGHSH and CDR2 is LQKENI. CDR3 sequence (DNA): TGTGCCAGCTCACCGACCGTGGGTCCAAGGAGGGAGACCCAGTACTTC. Its translation: CASSPTVGPRRETQYF.

V usage is TRBV14 and J usage is TRBJ1-2; D perhaps matches TRBD1 (5 bases). Trimming cost V 0 bases and J 3 bases, with 11 bases left between them. This CDR3 region has 15 residues. Germline V gene sequence: CDR1 SGHDN, CDR2 FVKESK. For the CDR3, the DNA is TGTGCCAGCAGCCAAGAAAACAGGAGGGACTATGGCTACACCTTC. Its protein product is CASSQENRRDYGYTF.

This rearrangement joins TRBV7-2 to TRBJ1-1, with TRBD1 matching 7 bases. The CDR3 spans 14 residues. The V segment lost 5 bases and the J segment 11 bases; nucleotides outside the gene matches: 14. Germline V gene sequence: CDR1 SGHTA, CDR2 FQGNSA. The CDR3 nucleotides are TGTGCCAGCAGCCCTAGAGACAGGGCGGGCGGCGCTTTCTTT. Residues: CASSPRDRAGGAFF.

This sequence joins TRBV7-9 and TRBJ2-1; D is perhaps TRBD2 (6 bases). V was trimmed by 5 bases and J by 0 bases, leaving 11 bases between them. CDR3 length: 15 residues. CDR1 and CDR2 from the germline V gene are SEHNR and FQNEAQ (reference sequence). Written as DNA, the CDR3 is TGTGCCAGCAGCCGACTAGTCGGCTCCTACAATGAGCAGTTCTTC. Protein product: CASSRLVGSYNEQFF.

V is TRBV29-1 and J is TRBJ2-7, with 9 bases lining up with TRBD1. Per germline, CDR1 SQVTM and CDR2 ANQGSEA. V lost 3 bases and J lost 1; bases outside the gene matches: 7. The CDR3 covers 15 residues. CDR3 coding DNA: TGCAGCGTTGAGGGGGACAGGGCGGCTTCCTACGAGCAGTACTTC. This sequence encodes CSVEGDRAASYEQYF.

This clone appeared a few times. This rearrangement joins TRBV5-6 to TRBJ2-1; a weak D match, TRBD1 (6 bases). In germline, CDR1 is SGHDT, CDR2 YYEEEE. V was pared by 0 bases and J by 5 bases, with 12 bases between. The CDR3 is 15 residues long. Written as DNA, the CDR3 is TGTGCCAGCAGCTTGGTGGGGACACTCAACAATGAGCAGTTCTTC. Its protein product is CASSLVGTLNNEQFF. Together with reference TRBV5-6 and TRBJ2-1, the CDR3 gives the full variable domain: DAGVTQSPTHLIKTRGQQVTLRCSPKSGHDTVSWYQQALGQGPQFIFQYYEEEERQRGNFPDRFSGHQFPNYSSELNVNALLLGDSALYLCASSLVGTLNNEQFFGPGTRLTVL.

This clone was counted between two and nine times. Other DNA sequences from this sample encode an identical CDR3 as well. V usage is TRBV7-9 and J usage is TRBJ2-7; no clear D. The CDR3 spans 12 residues. The germline V gene encodes CDR1 SEHNR and CDR2 FQNEAQ (reference sequence). Trimming took 5 bases from V and 0 from J, leaving 5 bases between them. CDR3 sequence: CASSVSSYEQYF. DNA of the CDR3: TGTGCCAGCAGCGTCAGCTCCTACGAGCAGTACTTC. Filled out from reference TRBV7-9 and TRBJ2-7, the complete variable domain reads DTGVSQNPRHKITKRGQNVTFRCDPISEHNRLYWYRQTLGQGPEFLTYFQNEAQLEKSRLLSDRFSAERPKGSFSTLEIQRTEQGDSAMYLCASSVSSYEQYFGPGTRLTVT.

This clone has more than one count but fewer than ten. Additional DNA sequences in this sample encode the identical CDR3. The V call is TRBV20-1, the J call TRBJ1-1; D call uncertain. CDR3 length: 11 amino acids. CDR1 is DFQATT and CDR2 is SNEGSKA in the germline V gene (reference sequence). Trimming took 6 bases from V and 1 from J, leaving 6 bases between them. CDR3 in amino acids: CSASRNTEAFF. CDR3 bases: TGCAGTGCCTCTCGGAACACTGAAGCTTTCTTT.

The chain is built from TRBV14 and TRBJ2-2, with D unclear. The CDR3 totals 14 residues. The germline V gene encodes CDR1 SGHDN and CDR2 FVKESK. V dropped 4 bases and J dropped 4 bases, with 10 bases sitting between them. This chain's CDR3 is CASSPRWITGELFF. CDR3 coding DNA: TGTGCCAGCAGCCCGAGGTGGATCACCGGGGAGCTGTTTTTT.

This sequence joins TRBV5-8 and TRBJ1-5; the D gene is possibly TRBD1 (5 bases). Germline CDR1 SGHTS, CDR2 YDEGEE. This CDR3 contains 15 residues. Trimming left V 0 bases short and J 0 bases short, with 7 bases between. CDR3 region: CASSLGQLSNQPQHF. CDR3 nucleotides: TGTGCCAGCAGCTTGGGACAGCTTAGCAATCAGCCCCAGCATTTT.

This clone was seen a few times. The chain is built from TRBV9 and TRBJ1-1; 10 bases are a match to TRBD1. The CDR3 sequence is 15 residues long. CDR1 is SGDLS, CDR2 YYNGEE, per germline. Germline trimming cut 4 bases from V and 4 bases from J; bases unmatched to any gene: 7. CDR3 protein: CASSNRDRGVTEAFF. In DNA form, the CDR3 reads TGTGCCAGCAGCAACCGGGACAGGGGTGTCACTGAAGCTTTCTTT.

The J gene is TRBJ2-7, the V gene TRBV11-1; perhaps TRBD2 as D (5 bases). There are 17 residues in the CDR3. From germline, CDR1 is SGHAT and CDR2 FQDESV (reference sequence). With 4 bases removed from V and 0 bases from J, the gap between germline ends came to 19 bases. The CDR3 coding sequence is TGTGCCAGCAGCTCCCCCAAAAGCGGAACAAGCTCCTACGAGCAGTACTTC. This codes for CASSSPKSGTSSYEQYF.

This clone has a handful of counts. The chain has TRBV5-4 and TRBJ2-5; no reliable D call. Per germline, CDR1 SGHNT and CDR2 YYREEE (reference sequence). The CDR3 totals 14 residues. The V end was cut by 4 bases, the J end by 2 bases, with 12 bases between. CDR3 sequence reads: CASSTHSGQETQYF. The CDR3 DNA follows: TGTGCCAGCAGCACTCACAGTGGACAAGAGACCCAGTACTTC.

V is TRBV5-6 and J is TRBJ2-7; 7 bases map to TRBD1. The CDR3 totals 15 residues. Trimming took 3 bases from V and 2 from J; bases not matched to a gene: 8. CDR1 and CDR2 from the germline V gene are SGHDT and YYEEEE. CDR3 DNA sequence: TGTGCCAGCAGCTCTTACGGACAGGCCGCCTACGAGCAGTACTTC. This sequence encodes CASSSYGQAAYEQYF.

This clone has just a few counts. This rearrangement joins TRBV29-1 to TRBJ1-1; D is undetermined. V lost 7 bases to trimming and J lost 1 base, with 10 bases between them. Looked up from germline, CDR1 is SQVTM and CDR2 is ANQGSEA. This CDR3 spans 12 amino acids. CDR3 coding DNA: TGCAGCGCTGGGCGAACGAACACTGAAGCTTTCTTT. Its translation is CSAGRTNTEAFF.

This clone has just a few counts. V is TRBV7-9 and J is TRBJ2-5; 11 bases are shared with TRBD2. The CDR3 extends over 15 amino acids. Germline CDR1 is SEHNR and CDR2 is FQNEAQ (reference sequence). The V gene end was trimmed by 5 bases and the J gene end by 4 bases; junction bases not matched to a gene: 6. The CDR3 bases are TGTGCCAGCAGCACGAGACTAGCGGGATTAGAGACCCAGTACTTC. As protein: CASSTRLAGLETQYF.

The sample holds a few counts of this clone. The chain employs TRBV30 and TRBJ1-2; 8 positions match TRBD1. V was pared by 4 bases and J by 4 bases, with 8 bases of the junction left unmatched. In germline, CDR1 is GTSNPN, CDR2 SVGIG (reference sequence). The CDR3 has 14 residues. CDR3 DNA sequence: TGTGCCTGGATTAGGACAGGGTCGAGCTATGGCTACACCTTC. Its protein product is CAWIRTGSSYGYTF.

This clone came up a few times. The chain joins TRBV5-6 to TRBJ1-2; a possible D gene is TRBD1 (5 bases). Germline V lookup: CDR1 SGHDT, CDR2 YYEEEE. The CDR3 extends over 15 amino acids. V was cut by 1 base and J by 3 bases, with 13 bases left in between. The CDR3 DNA reads TGTGCCAGCAGCTTGTTTTCTCCAGGGTACTATGGCTACACCTTC. Translating gives CASSLFSPGYYGYTF.

This clone has just a few counts. The chain carries TRBV23-1 and TRBJ1-2; 10 bases are a match to TRBD1. TRBV23-1 is treated as an ORF (open reading frame) with a function not yet certain. The length of the CDR3 is 17 residues. The J segment lost 1 base and the V segment lost 2 bases, leaving 7 bases of the junction unmatched. The DNA of the CDR3 is TGCGCCAGCAGTCAAAAGACAGGGGGCGTAGATAACTATGGCTACACCTTC. Protein sequence: CASSQKTGGVDNYGYTF.

This chain joins TRBV7-9 and TRBJ2-5; D is perhaps TRBD1 (7 bases). CDR1 and CDR2 from the germline V gene are SEHNR and FQNEAQ (reference sequence). The CDR3 extends over 16 amino acids. Trimming cost V 2 bases and J 5 bases, with 18 bases left between them. The CDR3 nucleotides read TGTGCCAGCAGCTTACCCGGAGGGGGCTGGCGGGAGACCCAGTACTTC. Protein sequence: CASSLPGGGWRETQYF.

This clone appeared a few times. CDR3 protein: CASRRGEGNEQFF. The CDR3 DNA is TGTGCCAGCAGGCGCGGGGAGGGTAATGAGCAGTTCTTC. V is TRBV9 and J is TRBJ2-1, with 7 bases lining up with TRBD2. After removal of 5 bases from V and 7 bases from J, the junction contained 6 bases not matched to a gene. The CDR3 spans 13 residues. In germline, CDR1 is SGDLS, CDR2 YYNGEE.

V gene TRBV18 combines with J gene TRBJ1-3, with 7 bases matching TRBD1. Germline CDR1 is KGHSH and CDR2 is LQKENI. This CDR3 is built from 16 residues. J was trimmed by 0 bases and V by 3 bases; bases with no gene match: 5. CDR3 residues: CASSPRWDSSGNTIYF. CDR3 DNA sequence: TGTGCCAGCTCACCGCGGTGGGACAGCTCTGGAAACACCATATATTTT.

The chain combines TRBV14 with TRBJ2-5; D unresolved. Germline V lookup: CDR1 SGHDN, CDR2 FVKESK. The V end lost 4 bases, the J end lost 4 bases, and 16 bases lay between the germline ends. The CDR3 is 15 amino acids. DNA for the CDR3: TGTGCCAGCAGCCCAGGCAGCCCAAAGAGAGAGACCCAGTACTTC. Encoded protein: CASSPGSPKRETQYF.

For the CDR3, the DNA is TGTGCCATCAGTGACGGGCTGGGACAGGGACTTAGGGGCTACACCTTC. It is translated as CAISDGLGQGLRGYTF. The rearrangement uses TRBV10-3 and TRBJ1-2; 9 positions match TRBD1. CDR1 and CDR2 (germline): ENHRY, SYGVKD. V trimming: 3 bases; J trimming: 8 bases; junction bases outside the gene matches: 13. The CDR3 covers 16 residues.

There are a few counts of this clone. The J gene is TRBJ2-2, the V gene TRBV30; 9 bases map to TRBD2. CDR3 length equals 16 residues. The trim removed 3 bases at V and 1 base at J, leaving 6 bases unmatched. From germline, CDR1 is GTSNPN and CDR2 SVGIG (reference sequence). CDR3 sequence reads: CAWSPGLALNTGELFF. The CDR3 bases are TGTGCCTGGAGCCCGGGACTAGCCTTGAACACCGGGGAGCTGTTTTTT. Looking up the rest from reference TRBV30 and TRBJ2-2 gives the full variable domain: SQTIHQWPATLVQPVGSPLSLECTVEGTSNPNLYWYRQAAGRGLQLLFYSVGIGQISSEVPQNLSASRPQDRQFILSSKKLLLSDSGFYLCAWSPGLALNTGELFFGEGSRLTVL.